A single sample gave rise to the 2 T cell receptor beta chains below, sequenced in a study of human T cells and chemical hapten exposure. TCRdb ran MiXCR on the RACE reads and lists one entry per CDR3 protein. Of around 120,000 distinct CDR3 sequences in the sample, approximately 11% were seen once. Time point in this sample: patch test 1, 2 weeks after DPC sensitization. Treatment: therapeutic diphenylcyclopropenone sensitization with weekly scalp DPC. The specimen was whole blood, collected in connection with sensitization to the hapten diphenylcyclopropenone (DPC). Source of these receptors: a woman between 40 and 50 years old with alopecia areata. Some clones in this sample may be carry-over from other donors' samples.

This clonotype has ten or more counts. At one of its ends the junction is not consistent with the germline gene, which may arise from a read error. The gene calls are TRBV28 and TRBJ1-1, with TRBD1 identical over 8 bases. The CDR3 covers 18 residues. Germline V CDR1 and CDR2: MDHEN, SYDVKM. CDR3 DNA sequence: TGTGCCACCAGTGGAATCGGACAGGGACCTATCATGAACACTGAAGCTTTCTTT. Translated: CATSGIGQGPIMNTEAFF.

This clonotype was observed many times. V gene TRBV10-3 combines with J gene TRBJ1-1, with D maybe TRBD1 (6 bases). This CDR3 is 12 amino acids long. Germline V lookup: CDR1 ENHRY, CDR2 SYGVKD. V was cut by 10 bases and J by 2 bases, with 11 bases left in between. Written as DNA, the CDR3 is TGTGCCACATACAGGGACAACACTGAAGCTTTCTTT. Its translation: CATYRDNTEAFF.